The TCR beta chain described here comes from a study of cytotoxic CD8 clonotypes in ibrutinib-treated CLL. Generated by immunoSEQ multiplex PCR, the TCRdb table keeps only in-frame clones and is missing some. The top ten hold 15% of the sample, which has 200,000 to 250,000 clones, 70% seen once. From germline, CDR1 is LNHNV and CDR2 YYDKDF (reference sequence). This CDR3 is built from 14 residues. As concerns this clone: An end of the junction differs from the germline gene, which may be a read error.

The sequence derives from a human donor with chronic lymphocytic leukemia. The chain couples TRBV15 to TRBJ2-7; D may be TRBD1 (6 bases). This specimen was PBMCs, taken after 24 months of ibrutinib treatment. CDR3 protein: CATSRGDRSYEQYF. Here the CDR3 DNA reads TGTGCCACTAGCAGGGGAGACAGGTCATACGAGCAGTACTTC.